Below, 16 T cell receptor beta chains from the same sample are listed, as sequenced in a study of beta chain features in type 1 diabetes. Expressed TCRB transcripts were sequenced because the entire RNA isolate underwent reverse transcription. Only in-frame clones appear in the TCRdb table, and some are missing; sequencing was by immunoSEQ multiplex PCR. The sample shows hundreds of thousands of clones, approximately 15% of them seen only once. Sequenced sample: central memory CD4+ T cells from blood. The receptor set was obtained from a young man in good health.

V gene TRBV7-8 combines with J gene TRBJ1-1; the D is unclear. V was shortened by 2 bases and J by 2 bases, with 12 bases between the two germline ends. This CDR3 spans 15 amino acids. Germline assignment: CDR1 SGHVS and CDR2 FQNEAQ. Here the CDR3 reads CASSLLVVRNTEAFF. In DNA, the CDR3 is TGTGCCAGCAGCTTATTGGTCGTGCGAAACACTGAAGCTTTCTTT.

This clone was picked up a small number of times. The chain joins TRBV30 to TRBJ2-4, with 8 positions matching TRBD1. Germline values: CDR1 GTSNPN, CDR2 SVGIG (reference sequence). The V gene end was trimmed by 2 bases and the J gene end by 11 bases; junction bases not matched to a gene: 8. The CDR3 covers 13 residues. The CDR3: CAWSTRQGRLQYF. The CDR3 DNA follows: TGTGCCTGGAGTACTCGACAGGGGCGGCTTCAGTACTTC. Complete variable domain (other parts from reference TRBV30 and TRBJ2-4): SQTIHQWPATLVQPVGSPLSLECTVEGTSNPNLYWYRQAAGRGLQLLFYSVGIGQISSEVPQNLSASRPQDRQFILSSKKLLLSDSGFYLCAWSTRQGRLQYFGAGTRLSVL.

This clone has at least ten counts. V usage is TRBV6-5 and J usage is TRBJ2-7; unclear D gene. Germline V gene lookup returns CDR1 MNHEY and CDR2 SVGAGI. The V gene lost 2 bases and the J gene lost 4 bases, with 6 bases spanning the gap. This CDR3 has 12 amino acids. CDR3 DNA: TGTGCCAGCAGTTACGATGGGTACGAGCAGTACTTC. Translating it yields CASSYDGYEQYF.

The chain combines TRBV6-5 with TRBJ1-2; D is unresolved. The CDR3 is 15 residues long. The V end was cut by 6 bases, the J end by 7 bases, with 21 bases between. Germline assignment: CDR1 MNHEY and CDR2 SVGAGI. CDR3 in amino acids: CASSGSWPRPGGYTF. CDR3 DNA sequence: TGTGCCAGCAGCGGATCCTGGCCACGGCCTGGTGGCTACACCTTC.

The CDR3 sequence is CATSRAGRPYGYTF. DNA of the CDR3: TGTGCCACCAGCAGAGCGGGCAGGCCCTATGGCTACACCTTC. The gene calls are TRBV15 and TRBJ1-2; D is ambiguous. Germline V gene data show CDR1 as LNHNV and CDR2 as YYDKDF (reference sequence). The CDR3 consists of 14 residues. The ends were cut back, 1 base at V and 4 bases at J, with 10 bases in the middle.

This clone has just a few counts. V and J are TRBV7-3 and TRBJ2-2; D may correspond to TRBD1 or TRBD2 (5 bases each). This CDR3 comprises 15 residues. CDR1 is SGHTA, CDR2 FQGTGA, per germline. The V and J ends lost 5 bases and 4 bases respectively, with 14 bases between them. The CDR3 DNA reads as TGTGCCAGCAGCCTTACCGGGGCGAGCACCGGGGAGCTGTTTTTT. Its protein product is CASSLTGASTGELFF.

This clone was seen a handful of times. This sequence joins TRBV5-6 and TRBJ1-2, with TRBD1 matching 8 bases. J was trimmed by 1 base and V by 4 bases; bases with no gene match: 6. The CDR3 has 15 amino acids. CDR1 is SGHDT, CDR2 YYEEEE, per germline. The CDR3 spells CASSPGTGFNYGYTF. The CDR3 DNA reads as TGTGCCAGCAGCCCCGGGACAGGATTTAACTATGGCTACACCTTC.

The sample holds a few counts of this clone. This chain links TRBV7-3 with TRBJ2-1, with 8 bases matching TRBD2. There are 14 residues in the CDR3. Trimming took 2 bases from V and 9 from J; bases not matched to a gene: 6. The germline V gene encodes CDR1 SGHTA and CDR2 FQGTGA. CDR3 sequence (DNA): TGTGCCAGCAGCTTAGCCGGGACTAGACCTGAGCAGTTCTTC. Translating gives CASSLAGTRPEQFF.

The sample holds a few counts of this clone. V is TRBV15 and J is TRBJ1-5; D ambiguous. Trimming took off 0 bases at V and 1 base at J, with 7 bases between the two ends. Germline-derived CDR1 and CDR2 are LNHNV and YYDKDF (reference sequence). The CDR3 is 15 residues long. The CDR3 sequence: CATSRDPQSNQPQHF. As DNA, the CDR3 is TGTGCCACCAGCAGAGATCCGCAGAGCAATCAGCCCCAGCATTTT.

This clone was counted a few times. This chain joins TRBV6-1 and TRBJ1-6; D perhaps matches TRBD1 (6 bases). Germline CDR1 is MNHNS and CDR2 is SASEGT. V was pared by 1 base and J by 9 bases, with 16 bases between. The CDR3 has 16 residues. The CDR3 region has the DNA TGTGCCAGCAGTGAAGTACCACGCGGGACAAGTTCACCCCTCCACTTT. It translates to CASSEVPRGTSSPLHF.

This clone was seen only a few times. The V call is TRBV29-1, the J call TRBJ1-5; D is unclear. Trimming removed 4 bases at V and 0 bases at J, with 7 bases between. Looked up from germline, CDR1 is SQVTM and CDR2 is ANQGSEA. The CDR3 totals 13 residues. CDR3 bases: TGCAGCGTTGCGGAGAATAGCAATCAGCCCCAGCATTTT. Translating gives CSVAENSNQPQHF.

J is TRBJ1-1 and V is TRBV5-1, with TRBD1 identical over 10 bases. The CDR3 is 14 residues long. After removal of 4 bases from V and 4 bases from J, the junction contained 4 bases not matched to a gene. CDR1 is SGHRS, CDR2 YFSETQ, per germline. The CDR3 loop is CASSPRTGGTEAFF. CDR3 nucleotide sequence: TGCGCCAGCAGCCCGAGGACAGGGGGCACTGAAGCTTTCTTT.

The chain has TRBV9 and TRBJ2-3; 8 nucleotides match TRBD1. The germline CDR1 and CDR2 sequences are SGDLS and YYNGEE. Losses at the gene ends were 0 bases for V and 5 bases for J; bases not matched to a gene: 8. The CDR3 spans 16 residues. The DNA for the CDR3 is TGTGCCAGCAGCGTAGTTGGGACAGGATCTCAAGATACGCAGTATTTT. Protein sequence: CASSVVGTGSQDTQYF.

This clone was recorded a few times. The chain has TRBV7-2 and TRBJ2-7, with D perhaps being TRBD1 or TRBD2 (6 bases each). This CDR3 is 16 amino acids long. V gave up 5 bases and J gave up 0 bases, with 17 bases separating them. In germline, CDR1 is SGHTA, CDR2 FQGNSA. This chain's CDR3 is CASSLAFGGLSYEQYV. The DNA of the CDR3 is TGTGCCAGCAGCCTTGCCTTTGGGGGGCTCTCCTACGAGCAGTACGTC.

In its sample, this clone was seen a few times. V and J are TRBV6-5 and TRBJ1-1; D is possibly TRBD1 (5 bases). Trimming shortened V by 5 bases and J by 1 base, and 5 bases separated the two germline ends. This CDR3 is built from 12 residues. Germline V CDR1 and CDR2: MNHEY, SVGAGI. This CDR3 reads CASSRGNTEAFF. The CDR3 DNA reads as TGTGCCAGCAGTAGGGGGAACACTGAAGCTTTCTTT.

The chain is built from TRBV25-1 and TRBJ2-2; possibly TRBD1 or TRBD2 for D (5 bases each). The germline CDR1 and CDR2 sequences are MGHDK and SYGVNS. The V end was cut by 8 bases, the J end by 1 base, with 17 bases between. The CDR3 sequence is 16 residues long. This CDR3 is CASLGRGAMNTGELFF. The CDR3 nucleotides read TGTGCCAGCTTAGGTCGGGGCGCTATGAACACCGGGGAGCTGTTTTTT.